The TCR beta chain under discussion was sequenced for a study of identifying expanded T cells in peripheral blood. This CDR3 spans 15 amino acids. The V gene's germline CDR1 is SGHAT and CDR2 FQNNGV. Trimming cost V 4 bases and J 8 bases; bases outside gene matches: 11. Measured with immunoSEQ multiplex PCR; TCRdb has only the in-frame clones, and not every one. The table lists around 94,000 clones, about 88% of them singletons. The specimen was blood. The TCR was taken from a person aged 18 to 75 in good health. This chain links TRBV11-2 with TRBJ1-2, with 9 bases aligning to TRBD1. The CDR3 sequence is CASSSPSRDREGYTF. In nucleotides, the CDR3 is TGTGCCAGCAGCTCCCCGAGTAGGGACAGGGAGGGCTACACCTTC.